This entry features one T cell receptor (beta chain) sequence. This sample is drawn from a study of blood T cell repertoires in COVID-19. Study-level background: Samples taken during acute and convalescent COVID-19 were collected in the United States, Italy and Spain. In each case, the material was cDNA or gDNA derived from T cells, B-cell-depleted T cells, or PBMCs.

The authors' processing: Nucleated cell counts were estimated from reference gene primer amplification. Here immunoSEQ multiplex PCR was the method, and the copy in TCRdb shows in-frame clones only, minus some. The V and J calls and clone size are taken from that table; D and trimming were inferred from the DNA. There are more than 120,000 clones in the sample; approximately 89% occur only once, and roughly 1.6% lies in the top ten. The V end was cut by 1 base, the J end by 4 bases, with 8 bases between. The CDR3 covers 14 residues. The germline CDR1 and CDR2 sequences are LNHDA and SQIVND (reference sequence).

The chain carries TRBV19 and TRBJ1-5; D is undetermined. The sample was peripheral blood. This receptor was taken from a human donor in a cohort sampled during active COVID-19. Here the CDR3 DNA reads TGTGCCAGTAGTATAGGGACTGATAATCAGCCCCAGCATTTT. Its protein product is CASSIGTDNQPQHF.